This T cell receptor (beta chain) was captured by sequencing in a study of blood T cell repertoires in COVID-19. Study overall: Acute and convalescent COVID-19 specimens originated in the United States, Italy and Spain. Sources were T cells, B-cell-depleted T cells, or PBMCs; the material itself was cDNA or gDNA.

With 4 bases removed from V and 8 bases from J, the gap between germline ends came to 14 bases. CDR1 MNHEY and CDR2 SMNVEV come from the germline V gene (reference sequence). This CDR3 spans 13 amino acids. Seattle patients were enrolled while actively infected and followed longitudinally. Per the authors' pipeline: By means of reference gene primer amplification, nucleated cell counts were estimated. Here immunoSEQ multiplex PCR was the method, and the copy in TCRdb shows in-frame clones only, minus some. That table is the source of V, J and clone size, and D and trimming were worked out from the DNA. The data hold under 400,000 clones, with under 90% observed a single time.

The source is a young woman with COVID-19, enrolled during active disease. Input material: peripheral blood. The chain employs TRBV27 and TRBJ1-2; D might be TRBD1 (5 bases). This chain's CDR3 is CASSSNPRGGYTF. The CDR3 coding sequence is TGTGCCAGCAGTTCCAACCCGCGGGGGGGCTACACCTTC.